Below, 6 T cell receptor beta chains from the same sample are listed, as sequenced in a study of CD8+ T cells in alopecia areata. TCR sequencing used cDNA made by reverse transcription of extracted RNA. Only in-frame clones appear in the TCRdb table, and some are missing; sequencing was by immunoSEQ multiplex PCR. Among some 200,000 clones listed, about 63% were seen once. The source material was CD4+ T cells sorted from blood, sampled at week 0. The receptors come from a human donor with alopecia areata.

This clone was seen more than once but under ten times. The rearrangement joins TRBV27 to TRBJ2-3; no reliable D call. V lost 1 base to trimming and J lost 1 base, with 12 bases between them. The germline gives CDR1 MNHEY, CDR2 SMNVEV (reference sequence). The CDR3 is 16 amino acids. The CDR3 spells CASSLLWTAGTDTQYF. CDR3 DNA sequence: TGTGCCAGCAGTTTATTGTGGACCGCGGGCACAGATACGCAGTATTTT.

This chain uses TRBV13 with TRBJ1-6; possible D gene TRBD1, 6 bases. Germline values: CDR1 PRHDT, CDR2 FYEKMQ (reference sequence). V was cut by 5 bases and J by 6 bases, with 11 bases left in between. The CDR3 contains 14 residues. The CDR3 DNA reads TGTGCCAGCAGCACGAACAGGGCTAATTCACCCCTCCACTTT. It encodes CASSTNRANSPLHF.

This clone was observed a few times. The gene calls are TRBV2 and TRBJ2-7; 10 bases map to TRBD1. Germline V gene sequence: CDR1 SNHLY, CDR2 FYNNEI. This CDR3 has 14 amino acids. The V gene end was trimmed by 7 bases and the J gene end by 0 bases; junction bases not matched to a gene: 3. The CDR3 loop reads CASMGDRGSYEQYF. The CDR3, as DNA: TGTGCCAGCATGGGGGACAGGGGCTCCTACGAGCAGTACTTC.

The chain employs TRBV7-9 and TRBJ1-1, with 9 bases lining up with TRBD1. In germline, CDR1 is SEHNR, CDR2 FQNEAQ (reference sequence). V lost 5 bases and J lost 7; bases outside the gene matches: 5. The CDR3 consists of 13 residues. For the CDR3, the DNA is TGTGCCAGCAGCACCCGACAGGGGGATGAAGCTTTCTTT. Protein: CASSTRQGDEAFF.

With respect to this clone: This sample also contains other DNA sequences that code for the same CDR3. The V and J genes are TRBV29-1 and TRBJ2-3; TRBD1 is a possible D gene (6 bases). This CDR3 is 13 amino acids long. V lost 1 base and J 3 bases, leaving 8 bases between the germline ends. Germline loops: CDR1 SQVTM, CDR2 ANQGSEA. CDR3 bases: TGCAGCGTTGAAGGGCAGGGGACAGATACGCAGTATTTT. The encoded protein is CSVEGQGTDTQYF.

V gene TRBV6-1 combines with J gene TRBJ2-3; 8 bases are a match to TRBD1. Germline lookup yields CDR1 MNHNS and CDR2 SASEGT. V trimming: 3 bases; J trimming: 0 bases; junction bases outside the gene matches: 2. This CDR3 is built from 15 residues. As DNA, the CDR3 is TGTGCCAGCAGTGAGTACAGGGGGAGCACAGATACGCAGTATTTT. This codes for CASSEYRGSTDTQYF.